Listed here is a single TCR beta chain. The antigen is undetermined. Points from the study as a whole: Tumor memory CD4+ T cell TCR gene usage was found to cluster with blood and lymph node memory CD4+ cells and with lymph node naive CD4+ cells. The larger cohort examined one V-J beta rearrangement, not whole repertoires. Tumor Treg TCRs overlapped most with tumor naive CD4+ cells.

Constant-region reverse primers amplified full-length variable regions, followed by semi-nested Nested Universal Primer A PCR. From the 5' RACE reads, TCRdb called clonotypes with MiXCR, one entry per CDR3 protein. The top ten clones hold roughly 4.8% of a sample with several thousand distinct CDR3 sequences, about three quarters of them seen once. Treg sorting used a CD4+CD25+CD127-/low gate. Germline V gives CDR1 SEHNR, CDR2 FQNEAQ (reference sequence). This CDR3 region has 15 residues. The germline V and J ends were trimmed by 5 bases and 1 base, with 14 bases remaining between them. This receptor was obtained from a female donor with breast cancer. The V gene is TRBV7-9, the J gene TRBJ1-2; maybe TRBD1 (5 bases). Sequencing was carried out using tumor-infiltrating Tregs sorted from the breast tumor. DNA for the CDR3: TGTGCCAGCAGCCCGCGGGACCGAAATAACTATGGCTACACCTTC. It encodes CASSPRDRNNYGYTF.